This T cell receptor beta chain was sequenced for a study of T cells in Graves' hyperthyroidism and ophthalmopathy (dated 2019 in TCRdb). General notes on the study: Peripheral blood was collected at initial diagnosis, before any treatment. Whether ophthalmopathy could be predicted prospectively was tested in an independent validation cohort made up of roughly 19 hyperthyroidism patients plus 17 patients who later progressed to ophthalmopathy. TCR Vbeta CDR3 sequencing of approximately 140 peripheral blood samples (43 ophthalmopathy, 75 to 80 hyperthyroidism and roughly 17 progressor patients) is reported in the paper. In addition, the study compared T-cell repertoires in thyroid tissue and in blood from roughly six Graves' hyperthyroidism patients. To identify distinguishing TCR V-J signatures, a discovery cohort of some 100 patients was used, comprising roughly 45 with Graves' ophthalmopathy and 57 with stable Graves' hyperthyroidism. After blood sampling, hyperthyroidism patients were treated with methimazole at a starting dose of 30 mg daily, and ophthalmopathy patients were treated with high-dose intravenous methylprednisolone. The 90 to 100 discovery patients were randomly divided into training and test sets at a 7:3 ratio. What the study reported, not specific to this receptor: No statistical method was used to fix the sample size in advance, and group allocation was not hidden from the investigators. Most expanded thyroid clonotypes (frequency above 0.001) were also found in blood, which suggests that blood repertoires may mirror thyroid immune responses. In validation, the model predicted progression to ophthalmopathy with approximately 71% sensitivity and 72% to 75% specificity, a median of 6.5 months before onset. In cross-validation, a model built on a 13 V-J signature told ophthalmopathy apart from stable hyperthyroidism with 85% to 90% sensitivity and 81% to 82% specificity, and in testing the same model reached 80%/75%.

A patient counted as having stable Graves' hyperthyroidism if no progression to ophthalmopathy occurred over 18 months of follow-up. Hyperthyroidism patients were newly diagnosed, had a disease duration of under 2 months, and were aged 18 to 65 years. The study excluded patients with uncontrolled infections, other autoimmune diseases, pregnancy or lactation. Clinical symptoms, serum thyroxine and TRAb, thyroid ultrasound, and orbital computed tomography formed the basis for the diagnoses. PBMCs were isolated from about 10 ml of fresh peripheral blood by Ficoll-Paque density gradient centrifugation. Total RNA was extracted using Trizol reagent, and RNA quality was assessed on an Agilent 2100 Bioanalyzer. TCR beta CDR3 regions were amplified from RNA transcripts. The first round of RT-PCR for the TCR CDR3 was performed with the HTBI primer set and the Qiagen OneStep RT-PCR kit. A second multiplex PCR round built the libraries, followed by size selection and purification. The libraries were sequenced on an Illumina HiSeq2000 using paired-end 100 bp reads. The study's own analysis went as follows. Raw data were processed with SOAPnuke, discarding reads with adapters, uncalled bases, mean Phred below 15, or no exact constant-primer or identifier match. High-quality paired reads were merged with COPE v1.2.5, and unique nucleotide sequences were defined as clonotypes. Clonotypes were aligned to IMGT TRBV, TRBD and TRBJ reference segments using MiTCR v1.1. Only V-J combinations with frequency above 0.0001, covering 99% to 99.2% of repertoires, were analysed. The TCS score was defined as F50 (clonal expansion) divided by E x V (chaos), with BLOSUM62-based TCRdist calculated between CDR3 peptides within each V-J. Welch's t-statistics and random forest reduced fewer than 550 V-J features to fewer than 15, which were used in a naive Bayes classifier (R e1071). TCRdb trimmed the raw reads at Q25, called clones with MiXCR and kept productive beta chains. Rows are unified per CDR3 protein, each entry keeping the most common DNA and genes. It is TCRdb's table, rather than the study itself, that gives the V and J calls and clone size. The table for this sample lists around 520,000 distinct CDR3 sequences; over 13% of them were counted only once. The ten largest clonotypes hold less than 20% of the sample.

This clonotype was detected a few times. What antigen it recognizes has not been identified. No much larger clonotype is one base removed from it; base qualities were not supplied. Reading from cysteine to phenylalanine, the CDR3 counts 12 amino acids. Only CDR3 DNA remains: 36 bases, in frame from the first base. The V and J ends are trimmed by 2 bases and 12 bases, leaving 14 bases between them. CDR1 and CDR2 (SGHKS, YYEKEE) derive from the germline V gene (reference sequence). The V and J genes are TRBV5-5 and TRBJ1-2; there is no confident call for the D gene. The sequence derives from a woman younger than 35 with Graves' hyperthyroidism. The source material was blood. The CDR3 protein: CASSFYTEPHTF. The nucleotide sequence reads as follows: TGTGCCAGCAGCTTCTATACCGAACCCCACACCTTC.